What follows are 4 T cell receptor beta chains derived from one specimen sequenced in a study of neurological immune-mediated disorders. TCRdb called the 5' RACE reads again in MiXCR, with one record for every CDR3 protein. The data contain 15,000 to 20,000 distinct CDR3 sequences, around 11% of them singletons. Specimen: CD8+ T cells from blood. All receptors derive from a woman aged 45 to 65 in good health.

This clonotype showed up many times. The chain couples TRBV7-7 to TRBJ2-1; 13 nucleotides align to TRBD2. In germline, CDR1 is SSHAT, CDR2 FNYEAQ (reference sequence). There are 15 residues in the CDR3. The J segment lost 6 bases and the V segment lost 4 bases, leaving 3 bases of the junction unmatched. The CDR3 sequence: CASSSGTSGVNEQFF. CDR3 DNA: TGTGCCAGCAGCTCCGGGACTAGCGGGGTCAATGAGCAGTTCTTC.

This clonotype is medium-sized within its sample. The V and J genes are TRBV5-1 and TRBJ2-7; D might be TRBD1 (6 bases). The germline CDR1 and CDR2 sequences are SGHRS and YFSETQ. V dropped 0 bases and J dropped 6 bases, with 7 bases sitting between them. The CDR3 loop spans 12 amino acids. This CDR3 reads CASSLGQAEQYF. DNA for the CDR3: TGCGCCAGCAGCTTGGGACAGGCCGAGCAGTACTTC.

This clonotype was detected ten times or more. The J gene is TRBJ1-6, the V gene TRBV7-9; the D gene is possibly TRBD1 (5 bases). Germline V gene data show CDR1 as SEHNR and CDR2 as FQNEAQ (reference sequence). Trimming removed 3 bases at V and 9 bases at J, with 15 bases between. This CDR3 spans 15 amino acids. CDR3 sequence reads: CASSLGGLHVSPLHF. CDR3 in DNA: TGTGCCAGCAGCTTGGGGGGACTCCATGTTTCACCCCTCCACTTT.

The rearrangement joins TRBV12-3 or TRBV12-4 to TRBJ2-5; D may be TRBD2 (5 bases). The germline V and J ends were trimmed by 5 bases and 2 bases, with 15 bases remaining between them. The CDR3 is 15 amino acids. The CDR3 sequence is CASSPRGRKQETQYF. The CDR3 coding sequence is TGTGCCAGCAGTCCCCGTGGGAGAAAACAAGAGACCCAGTACTTC.